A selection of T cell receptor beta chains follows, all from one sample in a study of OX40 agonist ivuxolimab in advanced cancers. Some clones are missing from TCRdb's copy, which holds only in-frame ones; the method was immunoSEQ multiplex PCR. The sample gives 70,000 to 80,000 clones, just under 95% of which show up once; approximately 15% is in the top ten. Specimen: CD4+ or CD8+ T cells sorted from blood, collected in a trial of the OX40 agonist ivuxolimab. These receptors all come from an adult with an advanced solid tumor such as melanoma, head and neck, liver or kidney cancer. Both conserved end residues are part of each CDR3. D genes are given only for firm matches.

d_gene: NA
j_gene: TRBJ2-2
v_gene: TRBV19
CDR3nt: TGTGCCAGTTTGGACCCGAACACCGGGGAGCTGTTTTTT
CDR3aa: CASLDPNTGELFF

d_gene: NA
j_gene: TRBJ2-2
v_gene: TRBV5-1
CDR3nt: TGCGCCAGCAGCTTGTCGGCAGGGAGGACCGGGGAGCTGTTTTTT
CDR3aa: CASSLSAGRTGELFF

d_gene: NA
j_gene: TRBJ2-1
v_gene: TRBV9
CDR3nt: TGTGCCAGCAGCGTAGATTATAAATGGCAGTTCTTC
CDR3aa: CASSVDYKWQFF

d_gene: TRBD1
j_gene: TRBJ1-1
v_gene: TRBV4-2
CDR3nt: TGTGCCAGCAGCCCTTGGGACAGGGAGACGAACACTGAAGCTTTCTTT
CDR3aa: CASSPWDRETNTEAFF

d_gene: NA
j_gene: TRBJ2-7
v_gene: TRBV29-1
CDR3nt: TGCAGCGTTGCCCGCGTGGCAGCTCCCTACGAGCAGTACTTC
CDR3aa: CSVARVAAPYEQYF

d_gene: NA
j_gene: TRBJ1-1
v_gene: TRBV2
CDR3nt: TGTGCCAGCAGAGGCCTTTCAGGGAACACTGAAGCTTTCTTT
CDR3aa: CASRGLSGNTEAFF

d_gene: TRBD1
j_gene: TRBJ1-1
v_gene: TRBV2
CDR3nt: TGTGCCAGCAGTGAAATCGACAGGGAACCTGAAGCTTTCTTT
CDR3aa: CASSEIDREPEAFF

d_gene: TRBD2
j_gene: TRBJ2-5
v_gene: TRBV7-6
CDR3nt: TGTGCCAGCAGCTTAGGGCTAGCGGGGGGGCCCGTCGAGACCCAGTACTTC
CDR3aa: CASSLGLAGGPVETQYF

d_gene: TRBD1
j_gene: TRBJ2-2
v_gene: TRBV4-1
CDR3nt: TGCGCCAGCAGCCAAGAGGACAGGGGGACCACCGGGGAGCTGTTTTTT
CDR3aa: CASSQEDRGTTGELFF

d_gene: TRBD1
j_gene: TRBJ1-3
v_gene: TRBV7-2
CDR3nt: TGTGCCAGCAGCTCACTTAGTAGAGGGGGCACCTCCTCTGGAAACACCATATATTTT
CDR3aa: CASSSLSRGGTSSGNTIYF

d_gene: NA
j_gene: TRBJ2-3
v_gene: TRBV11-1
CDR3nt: TGTGCCAGCTCCCAAGGGGTCAGGGGCACAGATACGCAGTATTTT
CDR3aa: CASSQGVRGTDTQYF

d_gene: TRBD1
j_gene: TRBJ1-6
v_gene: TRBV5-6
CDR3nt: TGTGCCAGCAGCCACAGGGGCGACGGTTTTAATTCACCCCTCCACTTT
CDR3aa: CASSHRGDGFNSPLHF

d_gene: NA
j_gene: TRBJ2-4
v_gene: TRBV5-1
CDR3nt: TGCGCCAGCAGCTTTGGCCGGGAGGCCAAAAACATTCAGTACTTC
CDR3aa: CASSFGREAKNIQYF

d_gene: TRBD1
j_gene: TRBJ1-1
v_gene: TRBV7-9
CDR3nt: TGTGCCAGCACCAACCTCACAGGGGTATTTATGAACACTGAAGCTTTCTTT
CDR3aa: CASTNLTGVFMNTEAFF

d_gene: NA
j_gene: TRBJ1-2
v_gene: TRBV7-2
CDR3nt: TGTGCCAGCAGCCCCTGGGGTTCGGCGTATGGCTACACCTTC
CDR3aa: CASSPWGSAYGYTF

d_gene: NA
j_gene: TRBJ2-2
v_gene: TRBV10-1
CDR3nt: TGCGCCAGCAGCCCCGGGAATTTCGCGGAGCTGTTTTTT
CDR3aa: CASSPGNFAELFF

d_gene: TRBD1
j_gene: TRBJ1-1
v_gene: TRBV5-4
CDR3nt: TGTGCCAGCAGCTCAAGGGGGACAGGGGGCCCCACTGAAGCTTTCTTT
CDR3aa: CASSSRGTGGPTEAFF

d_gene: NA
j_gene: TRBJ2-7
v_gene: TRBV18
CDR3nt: TGTGCCAGCTCACCCCCGGGCAGGGTGGCAACCTACGAGCAGTACTTC
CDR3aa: CASSPPGRVATYEQYF

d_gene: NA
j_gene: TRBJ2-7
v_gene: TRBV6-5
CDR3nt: TGTGCCAGCAGCCCCTTCGCTAGGGACGAGCAGTACTTC
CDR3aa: CASSPFARDEQYF

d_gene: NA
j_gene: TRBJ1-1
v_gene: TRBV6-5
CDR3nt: TGTGCCAGCAGTTGGGCCAGTATGAACACTGAAGCTTTCTTT
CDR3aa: CASSWASMNTEAFF

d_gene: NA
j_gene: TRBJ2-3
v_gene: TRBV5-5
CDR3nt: TGTGCCAGCACTCGGATAACAGATACGCAGTATTTT
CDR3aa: CASTRITDTQYF

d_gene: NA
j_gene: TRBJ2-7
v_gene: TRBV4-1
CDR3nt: TGCGCCAGCAGCCAAACCGGGGCGCCTACCTACGAGCAGTACTTC
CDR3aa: CASSQTGAPTYEQYF